The TCR beta chain under discussion was sequenced for a study of cytomegalovirus exposure and HLA in healthy donors. For this clone: The antigen remains unidentified.

V was cut by 3 bases and J by 4 bases, with 15 bases left in between. Germline V CDR1 and CDR2: SEHNR, FQNEAQ (reference sequence). The CDR3 has 15 residues. General study findings and limits: Sequencing likely produced, as an artifact, a cluster of highly shared sequence variants.

Amplification used 60 Vbeta primers and 13 Jbeta primers. Only in-frame clones appear in the TCRdb table, and some are missing; sequencing was by immunoSEQ multiplex PCR. The sample includes about 180,000 clones, about four fifths seen only once; the top ten take roughly 5%. The sequence was collected from a woman between 18 and 29 years old in good health and CMV-seropositive. The sequenced sample was PBMCs. V gene TRBV7-9 combines with J gene TRBJ1-2, with D possibly matching TRBD1 (6 bases). The CDR3, as DNA: TGTGCCAGCAGCTTTACAGGGAATCTGACCTATGGCTACACCTTC. It codes for CASSFTGNLTYGYTF.